This is a list of T cell receptor beta chains from one sample in a study of blood T cell repertoires in COVID-19. Here immunoSEQ multiplex PCR was the method, and the copy in TCRdb shows in-frame clones only, minus some. Here the sample spans approximately 360,000 clones, roughly 90% being singletons. Sequenced sample: peripheral blood. Source of these receptors: a man between 35 and 55 years old with acute or convalescent COVID-19. Each CDR3 is given with its conserved first and last residue. The order of the fields is J gene, D gene, clone size, V gene, CDR3 protein, CDR3 DNA. A D gene is named only where the DNA matches it firmly. Rows give clone size only sometimes, using once, few, many, or a class for an expanded clone.

J gene: TRBJ2-5
D gene: TRBD2
clone size: once
V gene: TRBV5-1
CDR3 protein: CASSFTAGTADQTQYF
CDR3 DNA: TGCGCCAGCAGCTTTACAGCGGGAACGGCCGATCAGACCCAGTACTTC

J gene: TRBJ2-1
D gene: TRBD2
clone size: .
V gene: TRBV2
CDR3 protein: CASNEVAGLAGGNEQFF
CDR3 DNA: TGTGCCAGCAACGAAGTAGCGGGACTAGCGGGAGGAAATGAGCAGTTCTTC

J gene: TRBJ2-1
D gene: TRBD2
clone size: .
V gene: TRBV5-8
CDR3 protein: CASSSPETSGINEQFF
CDR3 DNA: TGTGCCAGCAGCTCACCGGAGACTAGCGGGATTAATGAGCAGTTCTTC

J gene: TRBJ2-2
D gene: .
clone size: .
V gene: TRBV4-1
CDR3 protein: CASSQDPQGNTGELFF
CDR3 DNA: TGCGCCAGCAGCCAAGACCCACAGGGGAACACCGGGGAGCTGTTTTTT

J gene: TRBJ1-1
D gene: .
clone size: .
V gene: TRBV5-4
CDR3 protein: CAGSLAASSLEAFF
CDR3 DNA: TGTGCCGGCAGCTTGGCCGCCAGTTCCCTGGAAGCTTTCTTT

J gene: TRBJ1-6
D gene: .
clone size: .
V gene: TRBV9
CDR3 protein: CASSVSWDKAPLHF
CDR3 DNA: TGTGCCAGCAGCGTAAGTTGGGACAAGGCACCCCTCCACTTT

J gene: TRBJ1-6
D gene: .
clone size: .
V gene: TRBV4-1
CDR3 protein: CASSSGNSPLHF
CDR3 DNA: TGCGCCAGCAGCTCGGGTAATTCACCCCTCCACTTT

J gene: TRBJ1-2
D gene: .
clone size: once
V gene: TRBV28
CDR3 protein: CATETEYYYGYTF
CDR3 DNA: TGTGCCACCGAGACAGAATATTACTATGGCTACACCTTC

J gene: TRBJ2-1
D gene: TRBD2
clone size: .
V gene: TRBV7-2
CDR3 protein: CASSETGGASNEQFF
CDR3 DNA: TGTGCCAGCAGCGAAACGGGGGGGGCGTCCAATGAGCAGTTCTTC

J gene: TRBJ2-7
D gene: TRBD2
clone size: .
V gene: TRBV19
CDR3 protein: CASSMLAGDEQYF
CDR3 DNA: TGTGCCAGTAGTATGTTAGCGGGAGACGAGCAGTACTTC

J gene: TRBJ2-7
D gene: TRBD2
clone size: .
V gene: TRBV2
CDR3 protein: CASSASGSGYEQYF
CDR3 DNA: TGTGCCAGCAGCGCTAGCGGGAGCGGCTACGAGCAGTACTTC